These 24 T cell receptor beta chains came from one sample sequenced in a study of neurological immune-mediated disorders. A single record per CDR3 protein comes from TCRdb applying MiXCR to the 5' RACE reads. The data show 20,000 to 30,000 distinct CDR3 sequences, approximately 13% seen once. Source material: PBMCs. The receptors were gathered from an older woman with HTLV-1-associated myelopathy (HAM/TSP).

This clonotype was seen at least ten times. The chain employs TRBV4-2 and TRBJ2-7, with 8 bases fitting TRBD1. The length of the CDR3 is 15 residues. Germline values: CDR1 LGHNA, CDR2 YNFKEQ. V was clipped by 3 bases and J by 0 bases; unmatched bases: 4. The CDR3 region has the DNA TGTGCCAGCAGCCAGGGGGACAGGTCCTCCTACGAGCAGTACTTC. Translated: CASSQGDRSSYEQYF.

This chain uses TRBV7-2 with TRBJ2-1; D ambiguous. Germline V gene data show CDR1 as SGHTA and CDR2 as FQGNSA. This CDR3 is 16 amino acids long. V was cut by 1 base and J by 0 bases, with 10 bases left in between. CDR3 sequence (DNA): TGTGCCAGCAGCTTAGGGACCAGAAGCTCCTACAATGAGCAGTTCTTC. Protein: CASSLGTRSSYNEQFF.

This clonotype was observed many times. V is TRBV12-3 or TRBV12-4 and J is TRBJ1-2; D remains unclear. The CDR3 is made up of 13 amino acids. V lost 2 bases and J 2 bases, leaving 6 bases between the germline ends. As DNA, the CDR3 is TGTGCCAGCAGTTTAAGTGAAAACTATGGCTACACCTTC. Translated, it gives CASSLSENYGYTF.

The J gene is TRBJ2-1, the V gene TRBV20-1; no reliable D call. Germline CDR1 and CDR2: DFQATT and SNEGSKA (reference sequence). The V and J ends lost 2 bases and 4 bases respectively, with 6 bases between them. The CDR3 totals 12 residues. CDR3 residues: CSARQSYNEQFF. Here the CDR3 DNA reads TGCAGTGCTAGACAGAGTTACAATGAGCAGTTCTTC.

Remarks on this clonotype: No DNA is shown, since the ends of the CDR3 on it are uncertain; the CDR3 is the one TCRdb lists. The chain is built from TRBV5-1 and TRBJ2-3. The germline gives CDR1 SGHRS, CDR2 YFSETQ. The CDR3 adds up to 19 amino acids, both ends counted. CDR3 sequence: CASSFYICSAPTHTDTQYF.

This clonotype was seen at least ten times. The chain links TRBV7-9 to TRBJ1-2; D unresolved. Germline values: CDR1 SEHNR, CDR2 FQNEAQ (reference sequence). The CDR3 is made up of 13 amino acids. The germline V and J ends were trimmed by 2 bases and 7 bases, with 11 bases remaining between them. The CDR3 reads CASSLNAPGGYTF. The CDR3 DNA reads TGTGCCAGCAGCTTAAACGCCCCAGGTGGCTACACCTTC.

This clonotype is a singleton in its sample. A much larger clone differs from this one at a single base, so this may be a read error. The genes are TRBV3-1 and TRBJ2-7, with 8 nucleotides matching TRBD2. The CDR3 spans 15 residues. The germline V gene has CDR1 LGHDT and CDR2 YNNKEL (reference sequence). The V gene end was trimmed by 8 bases and the J gene end by 0 bases; junction bases not matched to a gene: 9. CDR3 nucleotides: TGTGCCAGCGCCATATCGGGGGGGCCCTCCTACGAGCAGTACTTC. It encodes CASAISGGPSYEQYF.

Many counts were recorded for this clonotype. The chain has TRBV5-1 and TRBJ2-1; 7 bases line up with TRBD1. The length of the CDR3 is 16 residues. In germline, CDR1 is SGHRS, CDR2 YFSETQ. With V trimmed by 0 bases and J by 1 base, 4 bases remained unmatched. As DNA, the CDR3 is TGCGCCAGCAGCTTGGCCACAGGGGTGTCCTACAATGAGCAGTTCTTC. This codes for CASSLATGVSYNEQFF.

This clonotype is labeled medium-sized. The CDR3 sequence: CSARRTGAGAEAFF. CDR3 coding DNA: TGCAGTGCTAGAAGGACAGGGGCCGGGGCTGAAGCTTTCTTT. The rearrangement joins TRBV20-1 to TRBJ1-1, with 9 bases aligning to TRBD1. This CDR3 has 14 amino acids. Germline assignment: CDR1 DFQATT and CDR2 SNEGSKA (reference sequence). Germline trimming cut 2 bases from V and 6 bases from J; bases unmatched to any gene: 7.

The CDR3 coding sequence is TGTGCCAGTAGTCCCATCCATAGGACCTACAATGAGCAGTTCTTC. Translation gives CASSPIHRTYNEQFF. The V gene is TRBV7-2, the J gene TRBJ2-1, with no clear D. V dropped 9 bases and J dropped 2 bases, with 17 bases sitting between them. The V gene's germline CDR1 is SGHTA and CDR2 FQGNSA. This CDR3 region has 15 residues. The complete variable domain, with remaining parts taken from reference TRBV7-2 and TRBJ2-1, reads GAGVSQSPSNKVTEKGKDVELRCDPISGHTALYWYRQSLGQGLEFLIYFQGNSAPDKSGLPSDRFSAERTGGSVSTLTIQRTQQEDSAVYLCASSPIHRTYNEQFFGPGTRLTVL.

J is TRBJ2-7 and V is TRBV5-6; a weak D match, TRBD2 (6 bases). In germline, CDR1 is SGHDT, CDR2 YYEEEE. This CDR3 region has 13 residues. The V end was cut by 4 bases, the J end by 3 bases, with 11 bases between. The CDR3 spells CASSDRDFYEQYF. As DNA, the CDR3 is TGTGCCAGCAGCGACCGGGACTTCTACGAGCAGTACTTC.

There are many counts of this clonotype. This rearrangement joins TRBV5-1 to TRBJ2-7; 9 positions agree with TRBD1. In germline, CDR1 is SGHRS, CDR2 YFSETQ. Losses at the gene ends were 4 bases for V and 5 bases for J; bases not matched to a gene: 4. The CDR3 consists of 13 residues. The CDR3 sequence: CASSPGQGHEQYF. The CDR3 nucleotides read TGCGCCAGCAGCCCGGGACAGGGCCACGAGCAGTACTTC.

The table lists this clonotype with many counts. The chain uses TRBV20-1 and TRBJ2-1; D is unclear. The CDR3 has 15 amino acids. Germline CDR1 reads DFQATT; CDR2 reads SNEGSKA (reference sequence). The V end was cut by 5 bases, the J end by 0 bases, with 14 bases between. The CDR3 is CSAAPSRPSYNEQFF. The CDR3 DNA reads as TGCAGTGCTGCCCCATCCAGGCCCTCCTACAATGAGCAGTTCTTC.

This clonotype was recorded many times. The chain carries TRBV7-2 and TRBJ1-4; D gene uncertain. Trimming stripped 4 bases from V and 3 bases from J, with 12 bases between. Looked up from germline, CDR1 is SGHTA and CDR2 is FQGNSA. The CDR3 extends over 15 amino acids. CDR3 coding DNA: TGTGCCAGCAGCTCCCGGTTGGAGTCTAATGAAAAACTGTTTTTT. Its protein product is CASSSRLESNEKLFF.

This clonotype was counted only a few times. The chain uses TRBV30 and TRBJ2-3, with D possibly matching TRBD2 (5 bases). The CDR3 totals 13 residues. The V and J ends lost 4 bases and 0 bases respectively, with 8 bases between them. Germline CDR1 reads GTSNPN; CDR2 reads SVGIG (reference sequence). The CDR3 sequence: CAWKSGSTDTQYF. In DNA form, the CDR3 reads TGTGCCTGGAAAAGCGGTAGCACAGATACGCAGTATTTT.

This clonotype was counted ten times or more. This chain joins TRBV6-2 or TRBV6-3 and TRBJ1-3; perhaps TRBD1 as D (5 bases). The V and J ends lost 6 bases and 2 bases respectively, with 17 bases between them. The CDR3 loop spans 16 amino acids. Per germline, CDR1 MNHEY and CDR2 SVGEGT. The CDR3 bases are TGTGCCAGCAGAGTCTCAGCGGGGGGAGCTGGAAACACCATATATTTT. This gives the protein CASRVSAGGAGNTIYF.

This clonotype was detected a few times. The chain links TRBV6-2 or TRBV6-3 to TRBJ2-1, with 12 bases matching TRBD2. Trimming cost V 7 bases and J 7 bases; bases outside gene matches: 11. Germline V lookup: CDR1 MNHEY, CDR2 SVGEGT. This CDR3 comprises 16 residues. CDR3: CASTSRLAGGPNEQFF. The CDR3 DNA sequence: TGTGCCAGCACCTCACGCCTAGCGGGGGGGCCGAATGAGCAGTTCTTC.

This clonotype was observed many times. The CDR3 nucleotides read TGTGCCATCAGTGGGACTACCGCCCAGACCCAGTACTTC. Translation gives CAISGTTAQTQYF. This chain connects TRBV10-3 to TRBJ2-5; D is possibly TRBD2 (6 bases). Looked up from germline, CDR1 is ENHRY and CDR2 is SYGVKD. There are 13 residues in the CDR3. Trimming shortened V by 4 bases and J by 6 bases, and 12 bases separated the two germline ends.

This chain links TRBV20-1 with TRBJ2-1, with 11 bases identical to TRBD1. CDR1 is DFQATT, CDR2 SNEGSKA, per germline (reference sequence). With V trimmed by 3 bases and J by 7 bases, 5 bases remained unmatched. The CDR3 contains 14 residues. DNA of the CDR3: TGCAGTGCTAGCCGGGACAGGGGGACTAATGAGCAGTTCTTC. This gives the protein CSASRDRGTNEQFF.

The rearrangement links TRBV5-1 to TRBJ2-5, with D possibly matching TRBD2 (6 bases). Trimming left V 7 bases short and J 5 bases short, with 15 bases between. CDR3 length: 13 amino acids. Germline-derived CDR1 and CDR2 are SGHRS and YFSETQ. This CDR3 is CASQGLGGETQYF. CDR3 bases: TGCGCCAGCCAGGGCCTCGGAGGGGAGACCCAGTACTTC.

CDR3: CSASPPHGYYGYTF. The CDR3 DNA sequence: TGCAGTGCTTCTCCGCCTCATGGGTACTATGGCTACACCTTC. The V and J genes are TRBV20-1 and TRBJ1-2, with D unclear. Per the germline V gene, CDR1 is DFQATT and CDR2 is SNEGSKA (reference sequence). The CDR3 sequence is 14 residues long. V dropped 5 bases and J dropped 3 bases, with 16 bases sitting between them.

In this sample, this clonotype turned up many times. V is TRBV6-6 and J is TRBJ1-4; D uncertain. The CDR3 extends over 15 amino acids. V was cut by 7 bases and J by 8 bases, with 20 bases left in between. Germline V gene data show CDR1 as MNHNY and CDR2 as SVGAGI (reference sequence). CDR3 residues: CASTPITAGREKLFF. As DNA, the CDR3 is TGTGCCAGCACCCCCATTACAGCCGGAAGAGAAAAACTGTTTTTT.

This clonotype was picked up many times. V gene TRBV6-5 combines with J gene TRBJ1-2; TRBD1 is a possible D gene (6 bases). V was shortened by 5 bases and J by 3 bases, with 10 bases between the two germline ends. The CDR3 totals 13 residues. Germline V gives CDR1 MNHEY, CDR2 SVGAGI. For the CDR3, the DNA is TGTGCCAGCAGTCGGACAGTGGACTATGGCTACACCTTC. As protein: CASSRTVDYGYTF.

This clonotype is medium-sized in the sample. The chain carries TRBV20-1 and TRBJ2-2; D is undetermined. V lost 1 base, J lost 6 bases, and 12 bases lay in between. Germline values: CDR1 DFQATT, CDR2 SNEGSKA (reference sequence). The CDR3 is 14 residues long. CDR3 bases: TGCAGTGCTAGAGTTGACTTTCCCGCCGGGGAGCTGTTTTTT. Translating gives CSARVDFPAGELFF.